This T cell receptor beta chain was captured in a study of blood T cells in healthy people across ages. The germline V gene encodes CDR1 SEHNR and CDR2 FQNEAQ (reference sequence). This CDR3 comprises 15 residues. The table lists this clonotype with a few counts. One end of the junction is discordant with germline, which a read error may explain. A sample-barcoded 5' primer and a J-beta primer mix were used in a second PCR of about 7 to 12 cycles. TCRdb re-analysed the 5' RACE reads in MiXCR, keeping a single row per CDR3 protein. This sample yields around 820,000 distinct CDR3 sequences, of which roughly 25% are seen a single time; roughly 3.8% belongs to the top ten. Each of the donors had 8 to 10 milliliters of peripheral blood drawn into EDTA-treated Vacutainer tubes. The sample was also reused in another study, on T cells of mothers and their children. Turning to that study: RNA was extracted, and all of it went into cDNA synthesis at about 1.6 ug per 15 ul. M1S, a second-PCR primer, added sample barcodes and 2-4 random nucleotides.

This clonotype was sampled from a boy aged 5-17 years in good health. The V and J genes are TRBV7-9 and TRBJ2-1; D may be TRBD2 (5 bases). The sample was blood. The CDR3 region has the DNA TGTGCCAGCAGCCCCATAGCGCTCTCCTACAATGAGCGGTTCTTC. Its protein product is CASSPIALSYNERFF.